The rows below give T cell receptor beta chains drawn from one sample of a study of cytomegalovirus exposure and HLA in healthy donors. Profiled with immunoSEQ multiplex PCR; TCRdb holds only in-frame clones, not every one. Here the sample spans some 150,000 clones, 72% being singletons. Sequenced material: PBMCs. These receptors came from a middle-aged man in good health and CMV-seronegative. The CDR3 runs from the conserved cysteine through the conserved F or W. D genes are given only for firm matches. Only part of the rows carry a size: once, few, many, or a class if the clone is expanded.

v_gene: TRBV9; d_gene: TRBD1; j_gene: TRBJ1-3; abundance: few; CDR3nt: TGTGCCAGCAGCAGACTCGGGACAGGGGGCGGAAACACCATATATTTT; CDR3aa: CASSRLGTGGGNTIYF
v_gene: TRBV15; d_gene: .; j_gene: TRBJ2-5; abundance: .; CDR3nt: TGTGCCACCAGCAGAGCTGAGGGGGCGGGGGAGACCCAGTACTTC; CDR3aa: CATSRAEGAGETQYF
v_gene: TRBV4-3; d_gene: TRBD1; j_gene: TRBJ1-5; abundance: .; CDR3nt: TGCGCCAGCAGCCTCACGGACAGGGGAAACAATCAGCCCCAGCATTTT; CDR3aa: CASSLTDRGNNQPQHF
v_gene: TRBV5-1; d_gene: TRBD1; j_gene: TRBJ2-7; abundance: .; CDR3nt: TGCGCCAGCAGCTTTGAAGGGGTGTCAGGGGGCAGGTACGAGCAGTACTTC; CDR3aa: CASSFEGVSGGRYEQYF
v_gene: TRBV25-1; d_gene: TRBD2; j_gene: TRBJ2-7; abundance: .; CDR3nt: TGTGCCAGCAGTGGGACTAGCGGGAGTTCCTACGAGCAGTACTTC; CDR3aa: CASSGTSGSSYEQYF
v_gene: TRBV5-6; d_gene: .; j_gene: TRBJ1-1; abundance: .; CDR3nt: TGTGCCAGCAGCTCCCCCTACCGGGGGGGGATGAACACTGAAGCTTTCTTT; CDR3aa: CASSSPYRGGMNTEAFF
v_gene: TRBV7-7; d_gene: TRBD1; j_gene: TRBJ2-2; abundance: once; CDR3nt: TGTGCCAGCAGCTTAGGGAGACAGGGGGCCGGGGAGCTGTTTTTT; CDR3aa: CASSLGRQGAGELFF
v_gene: TRBV7-8; d_gene: TRBD2; j_gene: TRBJ2-7; abundance: .; CDR3nt: TGTGCCAGCAGCTCGACTAGCGGGGTGGCCTACGAGCAGTACTTC; CDR3aa: CASSSTSGVAYEQYF
v_gene: TRBV30; d_gene: TRBD2; j_gene: TRBJ2-6; abundance: .; CDR3nt: TGTGCCTGGACGGGGGGGGGTGGGGGGGCCAACGTCCTGACTTTC; CDR3aa: CAWTGGGGGANVLTF
v_gene: TRBV2; d_gene: TRBD1; j_gene: TRBJ2-1; abundance: few; CDR3nt: TGTGCCAGCAGTGAGCTCAGGGGGTACAATGAGCAGTTCTTC; CDR3aa: CASSELRGYNEQFF
v_gene: TRBV6-5; d_gene: TRBD1; j_gene: TRBJ2-5; abundance: .; CDR3nt: TGTGCCAGCAGTGGGCCCAGGGGGGAGACCCAGTACTTC; CDR3aa: CASSGPRGETQYF
v_gene: TRBV30; d_gene: .; j_gene: TRBJ1-5; abundance: .; CDR3nt: TGTGCCTGGAGTGTGGTACGCGGTCAGCCCCAGCATTTT; CDR3aa: CAWSVVRGQPQHF
v_gene: TRBV25-1; d_gene: .; j_gene: TRBJ2-5; abundance: .; CDR3nt: TGTGCCAGCAGTGACCCCCTGGACCGAGGGGGAGAGACCCAGTACTTC; CDR3aa: CASSDPLDRGGETQYF
v_gene: TRBV2; d_gene: .; j_gene: TRBJ1-5; abundance: few; CDR3nt: TGTGCCAGCAGTGAGCAGGCTATCGAGCCCCAGCATTTT; CDR3aa: CASSEQAIEPQHF
v_gene: TRBV7-8; d_gene: .; j_gene: TRBJ2-5; abundance: .; CDR3nt: TGTGCCAGCAGCAACGGGATCCAAGAGACCCAGTACTTC; CDR3aa: CASSNGIQETQYF
v_gene: TRBV15; d_gene: TRBD1; j_gene: TRBJ2-1; abundance: .; CDR3nt: TGTGCCACCAGCACGTTTTTAGGACAGGGTGATGAGCAGTTCTTC; CDR3aa: CATSTFLGQGDEQFF
v_gene: TRBV27; d_gene: TRBD1; j_gene: TRBJ1-2; abundance: .; CDR3nt: TGTGCCAGCAGTGGGACAGCTAACTATGGCTACACCTTC; CDR3aa: CASSGTANYGYTF
v_gene: TRBV4-3; d_gene: .; j_gene: TRBJ2-7; abundance: .; CDR3nt: TGCGCCAGCAGCCAAGAACTAGCATACGAGCAGTACTTC; CDR3aa: CASSQELAYEQYF
v_gene: TRBV19; d_gene: .; j_gene: TRBJ1-5; abundance: once; CDR3nt: TGTGCCAGTAGCTCTCAAACAGGTAAATATAGCAATCAGCCCCAGCATTTT; CDR3aa: CASSSQTGKYSNQPQHF
v_gene: TRBV7-7; d_gene: .; j_gene: TRBJ2-1; abundance: .; CDR3nt: TGTGCCAGCAGCCCGAGACTAAATCTCTACAATGAGCAGTTCTTC; CDR3aa: CASSPRLNLYNEQFF
v_gene: TRBV29-1; d_gene: .; j_gene: TRBJ1-2; abundance: .; CDR3nt: TGCAGCGTCGCAACGAACAGGGACCTCTATGGCTACACCTTC; CDR3aa: CSVATNRDLYGYTF
v_gene: TRBV7-3; d_gene: .; j_gene: TRBJ2-6; abundance: few; CDR3nt: TGTGCCAGCAGCTTCCCGGATCCGGCAGGCCACTCTGGGGCCAACGTCCTGACTTTC; CDR3aa: CASSFPDPAGHSGANVLTF
v_gene: TRBV7-9; d_gene: TRBD1; j_gene: TRBJ2-1; abundance: .; CDR3nt: TGTGCCAGCATCAGGGGGTATAGGAATGAGCAGTTCTTC; CDR3aa: CASIRGYRNEQFF
v_gene: TRBV4-2; d_gene: TRBD1; j_gene: TRBJ1-6; abundance: few; CDR3nt: TGTGCCAGCAGCCCCCAGACAGGGTCTGGTTCACCCCTCCACTTT; CDR3aa: CASSPQTGSGSPLHF
v_gene: TRBV5-6; d_gene: TRBD1; j_gene: TRBJ2-7; abundance: few; CDR3nt: TGTGCCAGCAGCTTGGCCGTTGGCAGGGGGCGCGAGCAGTACTTC; CDR3aa: CASSLAVGRGREQYF